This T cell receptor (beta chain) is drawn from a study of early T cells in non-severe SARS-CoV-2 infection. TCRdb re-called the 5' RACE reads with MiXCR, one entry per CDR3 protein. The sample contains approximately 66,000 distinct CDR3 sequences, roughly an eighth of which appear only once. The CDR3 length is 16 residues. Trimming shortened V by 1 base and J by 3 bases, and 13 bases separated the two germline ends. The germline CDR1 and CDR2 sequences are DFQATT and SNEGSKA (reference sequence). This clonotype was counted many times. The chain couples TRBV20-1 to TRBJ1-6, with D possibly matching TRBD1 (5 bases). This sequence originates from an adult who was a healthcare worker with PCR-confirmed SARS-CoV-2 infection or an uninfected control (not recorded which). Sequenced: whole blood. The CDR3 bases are TGCAGTGCTAGAGTCCTTCCAGGGATCTATAATTCACCCCTCCACTTT. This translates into CSARVLPGIYNSPLHF.